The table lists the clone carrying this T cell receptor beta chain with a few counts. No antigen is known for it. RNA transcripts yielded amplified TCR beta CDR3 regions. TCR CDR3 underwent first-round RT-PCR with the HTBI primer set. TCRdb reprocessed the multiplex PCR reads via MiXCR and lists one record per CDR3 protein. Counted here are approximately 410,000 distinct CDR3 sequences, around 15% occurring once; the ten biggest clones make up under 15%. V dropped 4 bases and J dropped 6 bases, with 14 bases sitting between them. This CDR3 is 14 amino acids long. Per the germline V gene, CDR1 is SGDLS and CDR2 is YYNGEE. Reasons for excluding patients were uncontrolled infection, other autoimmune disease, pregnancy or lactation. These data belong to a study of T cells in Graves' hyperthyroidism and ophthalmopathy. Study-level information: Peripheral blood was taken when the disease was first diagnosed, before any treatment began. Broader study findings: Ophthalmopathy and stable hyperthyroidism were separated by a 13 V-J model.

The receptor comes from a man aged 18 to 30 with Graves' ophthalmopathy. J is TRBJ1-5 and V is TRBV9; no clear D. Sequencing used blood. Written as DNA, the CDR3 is TGTGCCAGCAGCCCTGGCGGTGGGGTTCAGCCCCAGCATTTT. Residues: CASSPGGGVQPQHF.